These 5 T cell receptor beta chains came from one sample sequenced in a study of blood T cell repertoires in COVID-19. The method was immunoSEQ multiplex PCR; TCRdb's version includes in-frame clones alone and lacks a portion of them. Among about 200,000 clones listed, roughly three quarters were seen once. Sequenced input: peripheral blood. These receptors were taken from a woman in her thirties or forties with COVID-19, enrolled during active disease.

The V call is TRBV5-8, the J call TRBJ2-3; TRBD1 aligns across 8 bases. The germline gives CDR1 SGHTS, CDR2 YDEGEE. With V trimmed by 0 bases and J by 4 bases, 4 bases remained unmatched. The CDR3 length is 15 residues. As DNA, the CDR3 is TGTGCCAGCAGCTTGGGGACAGGGTGGCCAGATACGCAGTATTTT. Amino acid sequence: CASSLGTGWPDTQYF.

The chain joins TRBV25-1 to TRBJ1-2; a possible D gene is TRBD1 (6 bases). Germline V lookup: CDR1 MGHDK, CDR2 SYGVNS. This CDR3 spans 17 amino acids. Trimming shortened V by 0 bases and J by 0 bases, and 14 bases separated the two germline ends. CDR3 bases: TGTGCCAGCAGTGAATATTCGGACAGTACTTCTAACTATGGCTACACCTTC. It translates to CASSEYSDSTSNYGYTF.

The chain carries TRBV6-5 and TRBJ1-3; D uncertain. V gave up 2 bases and J gave up 0 bases, with 8 bases separating them. The germline V gene encodes CDR1 MNHEY and CDR2 SVGAGI. The CDR3 totals 15 residues. The CDR3 reads CASSYDIFSGNTIYF. The CDR3 bases are TGTGCCAGCAGTTACGACATTTTCTCTGGAAACACCATATATTTT.

The chain recombines TRBV7-8 with TRBJ1-5; 12 bases are a match to TRBD1. The CDR3 extends over 15 amino acids. Germline CDR1 and CDR2: SGHVS and FQNEAQ. V dropped 5 bases and J dropped 4; count of bases not matched to a gene: 3. The CDR3 region has the DNA TGTGCCAGCAGCCGGGACAGGGGGCTTAATCAGCCCCAGCATTTT. It translates to CASSRDRGLNQPQHF.

The chain joins TRBV19 to TRBJ2-2; 8 nucleotides line up with TRBD2. Trimming cost V 7 bases and J 5 bases; bases outside gene matches: 6. CDR1 LNHDA and CDR2 SQIVND come from the germline V gene (reference sequence). The CDR3 covers 14 residues. The CDR3 sequence: CASTGTRPTGELFF. DNA for the CDR3: TGTGCCAGTACCGGGACTAGACCGACCGGGGAGCTGTTTTTT. Based on the CDR3 plus reference TRBV19 and TRBJ2-2, the full variable domain is DGGITQSPKYLFRKEGQNVTLSCEQNLNHDAMYWYRQDPGQGLRLIYYSQIVNDFQKGDIAEGYSVSREKKESFPLTVTSAQKNPTAFYLCASTGTRPTGELFFGEGSRLTVL.